A single sample gave rise to the 27 T cell receptor beta chains below, sequenced in a study of cytomegalovirus exposure and HLA in healthy donors. The PCR made use of 60 Vbeta and 13 Jbeta primers. The table came from immunoSEQ multiplex PCR; TCRdb's copy has only in-frame clones and leaves some out. Of some 190,000 clones listed, about 90% are singletons. Sequenced sample: PBMCs. The receptors were sampled from a boy between 2 and 10 years old in good health and CMV-seronegative.

This clone was counted a single time. This rearrangement joins TRBV5-1 to TRBJ2-3; a possible D gene is TRBD1 (5 bases). V was clipped by 0 bases and J by 8 bases, with 16 bases between them. CDR3 size: 15 residues. Germline V gene lookup returns CDR1 SGHRS and CDR2 YFSETQ. CDR3 DNA: TGCGCCAGCAGCTTGGCAGGGTCACTTTCTAGTACGCAGTATTTT. Translating gives CASSLAGSLSSTQYF.

The rearrangement uses TRBV30 and TRBJ2-3; tentatively, D is TRBD2 (6 bases). This CDR3 is 15 amino acids long. Germline lookup yields CDR1 GTSNPN and CDR2 SVGIG (reference sequence). Between the trimmed V and J ends, which lost 3 bases and 3 bases, there was a span of 16 bases. The CDR3 DNA sequence: TGTGCCTGGAGACGTGGGCGGGGTGGGACAGATACGCAGTATTTT. Translated: CAWRRGRGGTDTQYF.

This clone was seen more than once but under ten times. This chain joins TRBV7-3 and TRBJ1-4; perhaps TRBD1 as D (5 bases). The germline V gene has CDR1 SGHTA and CDR2 FQGTGA. The V end was cut by 5 bases, the J end by 4 bases, with 8 bases between. The CDR3 covers 13 residues. The CDR3 sequence: CASSLGVNEKLFF. The CDR3 bases are TGTGCCAGCAGCCTAGGGGTTAATGAAAAACTGTTTTTT. Using reference TRBV7-3 and TRBJ1-4 for the parts outside the CDR3, the full variable domain is GAGVSQTPSNKVTEKGKYVELRCDPISGHTALYWYRQSLGQGPEFLIYFQGTGAADDSGLPNDRFFAVRPEGSVSTLKIQRTERGDSAVYLCASSLGVNEKLFFGSGTQLSVL.

The genes are TRBV25-1 and TRBJ1-2, with D hard to call. The V and J ends lost 1 base and 7 bases respectively, with 4 bases between them. The germline gives CDR1 MGHDK, CDR2 SYGVNS. The CDR3 runs 11 residues. The DNA for the CDR3 is TGTGCCAGCAGTGAATCGGGTGGCTACACCTTC. Translating it yields CASSESGGYTF.

The gene calls are TRBV30 and TRBJ1-6, with TRBD1 matching over 7 bases. There are 12 residues in the CDR3. Trimming at V came to 5 bases and at J to 9 bases, leaving 4 bases not matched to a gene. Looked up from germline, CDR1 is GTSNPN and CDR2 is SVGIG (reference sequence). Here the CDR3 DNA reads TGTGCCTGGTCAGGGGGTCCTTCACCCCTCCACTTT. Protein sequence: CAWSGGPSPLHF.

The chain is built from TRBV5-4 and TRBJ1-6; unclear D gene. Trimming took 0 bases from V and 14 from J, leaving 15 bases between them. Germline V gene lookup returns CDR1 SGHNT and CDR2 YYREEE (reference sequence). The CDR3 covers 14 residues. The CDR3 loop is CASSLERASLTLHF. The CDR3 region has the DNA TGTGCCAGCAGCTTGGAGCGCGCCTCCCTCACCCTCCACTTT.

This chain connects TRBV7-2 to TRBJ2-1; 8 bases agree with TRBD1. The CDR3 has 16 residues. CDR1 and CDR2 (germline): SGHTA, FQGNSA. After removal of 5 bases from V and 4 bases from J, the junction contained 10 bases not matched to a gene. The CDR3 here is CASSPSAGGSYNEQFF. The CDR3 DNA reads TGTGCCAGCAGCCCGTCGGCAGGGGGCTCGTACAATGAGCAGTTCTTC.

The V gene is TRBV19, the J gene TRBJ2-2, with 7 bases aligning to TRBD1. The germline V gene encodes CDR1 LNHDA and CDR2 SQIVND (reference sequence). This CDR3 has 16 residues. After removal of 7 bases from V and 4 bases from J, the junction contained 12 bases not matched to a gene. CDR3 sequence: CASKRVRDRATGELFF. Written as DNA, the CDR3 is TGTGCCAGTAAGAGGGTTCGGGACAGAGCCACCGGGGAGCTGTTTTTT.

This clone was detected only once. The chain joins TRBV5-1 to TRBJ1-1; 9 bases are a match to TRBD1. Germline CDR1 and CDR2: SGHRS and YFSETQ. V dropped 4 bases and J dropped 3; count of bases not matched to a gene: 13. The CDR3 totals 17 residues. The CDR3 DNA reads TGCGCCAGCAGCGTCGGGGGGACAGGGACTTTTCACACTGAAGCTTTCTTT. It yields the protein CASSVGGTGTFHTEAFF.

The gene calls are TRBV28 and TRBJ2-7; D perhaps matches TRBD2 (6 bases). CDR1 MDHEN and CDR2 SYDVKM come from the germline V gene. The CDR3 extends over 12 amino acids. V shed 6 bases and J shed 8 bases, with 14 bases lying between them. The CDR3 coding sequence is TGTGCCAGCAGCCGCCCGGGGACTCAGCAGTACTTC. It translates to CASSRPGTQQYF.

The sample holds one count of this clone. The chain has TRBV15 and TRBJ1-2; possible D gene TRBD1, 5 bases. Trimming stripped 0 bases from V and 10 bases from J, with 15 bases between. Germline values: CDR1 LNHNV, CDR2 YYDKDF (reference sequence). The CDR3 contains 14 residues. CDR3 sequence reads: CATSRDRSAGDYTF. For the CDR3, the DNA is TGTGCCACCAGCAGAGATAGATCCGCGGGGGACTACACCTTC.

The chain employs TRBV5-1 and TRBJ2-5; TRBD2 matches 16 bases. The CDR3 is 19 amino acids. V was pared by 5 bases and J by 2 bases, with 12 bases of the junction left unmatched. Per the germline V gene, CDR1 is SGHRS and CDR2 is YFSETQ. The CDR3: CASRQTPGLAGGRQETQYF. CDR3 DNA sequence: TGCGCCAGCAGACAGACGCCGGGACTAGCGGGGGGGCGACAAGAGACCCAGTACTTC.

The chain has TRBV11-2 and TRBJ2-5, with D perhaps TRBD2 (5 bases). Trimming shortened V by 2 bases and J by 1 base, and 11 bases separated the two germline ends. This CDR3 has 15 amino acids. Germline CDR1 and CDR2: SGHAT and FQNNGV. Here the CDR3 DNA reads TGTGCCAGCAGCTTAAGGCGGGCGGGCCAAGAGACCCAGTACTTC. The encoded protein is CASSLRRAGQETQYF.

The chain is built from TRBV7-2 and TRBJ2-2, with 8 bases lining up with TRBD1. V lost 4 bases and J lost 5; bases outside the gene matches: 9. Germline CDR1 SGHTA, CDR2 FQGNSA. The CDR3 loop spans 16 amino acids. For the CDR3, the DNA is TGTGCCAGCAGCTCCAGGACAGGGAGGTTGACCGGGGAGCTGTTTTTT. Its protein is CASSSRTGRLTGELFF. Full variable domain (missing parts from reference TRBV7-2 and TRBJ2-2): GAGVSQSPSNKVTEKGKDVELRCDPISGHTALYWYRQSLGQGLEFLIYFQGNSAPDKSGLPSDRFSAERTGGSVSTLTIQRTQQEDSAVYLCASSSRTGRLTGELFFGEGSRLTVL.

This clone is a singleton in its sample. Other DNA variants within this sample encode the same CDR3. The chain links TRBV5-1 to TRBJ1-2; 8 positions match TRBD1. Trimming took 4 bases from V and 6 from J; bases not matched to a gene: 2. The CDR3 is 12 amino acids. The V gene's germline CDR1 is SGHRS and CDR2 YFSETQ. The CDR3 coding sequence is TGCGCCAGCAGCGAGACAGGGGATGGCTACACCTTC. Translating it yields CASSETGDGYTF.

The rearrangement uses TRBV2 and TRBJ1-1; D is undetermined. The CDR3 loop spans 12 amino acids. Germline CDR1 is SNHLY and CDR2 is FYNNEI. The germline V and J ends were trimmed by 11 bases and 6 bases, with 16 bases remaining between them. The chain's CDR3 is CAGLLRGAEAFF. CDR3 in DNA: TGTGCCGGCCTACTTCGCGGGGCTGAAGCTTTCTTT.

This clone has just a few counts. V gene TRBV5-6 combines with J gene TRBJ1-2; no clear D. The CDR3 is 15 residues long. V lost 6 bases and J lost 8, with 23 bases in between. Germline-derived CDR1 and CDR2 are SGHDT and YYEEEE. The CDR3 protein is CASTGEVGRRGGYTF. For the CDR3, the DNA is TGTGCCAGCACCGGGGAGGTTGGGCGCAGAGGGGGCTACACCTTC.

V and J are TRBV7-2 and TRBJ2-7, with TRBD1 as a possible D gene (6 bases). Looked up from germline, CDR1 is SGHTA and CDR2 is FQGNSA. The V gene lost 5 bases and the J gene lost 3 bases, with 17 bases spanning the gap. This CDR3 region has 15 residues. DNA for the CDR3: TGTGCCAGCAGCGCGGCAGGGGCCTTACGCTACGAGCAGTACTTC. Translation gives CASSAAGALRYEQYF.

The genes are TRBV27 and TRBJ2-7; 7 nucleotides agree with TRBD1. With V trimmed by 6 bases and J by 3 bases, 8 bases remained unmatched. Looked up from germline, CDR1 is MNHEY and CDR2 is SMNVEV (reference sequence). The CDR3 consists of 14 residues. CDR3 amino acids: CASRGQIYDYEQYF. The CDR3 DNA sequence: TGTGCCAGCAGGGGACAGATTTATGACTACGAGCAGTACTTC.

This chain joins TRBV5-6 and TRBJ2-7; 8 positions match TRBD1. The germline V gene has CDR1 SGHDT and CDR2 YYEEEE. The CDR3 is made up of 15 amino acids. Unmatched junction bases numbered 11, after V lost 2 bases and J lost 7 bases. CDR3 region: CASSFNTGGIAEQYF. For the CDR3, the DNA is TGTGCCAGCAGCTTCAATACAGGGGGTATAGCGGAGCAGTACTTC. The whole variable domain, remainder taken from reference TRBV5-6 and TRBJ2-7, is DAGVTQSPTHLIKTRGQQVTLRCSPKSGHDTVSWYQQALGQGPQFIFQYYEEEERQRGNFPDRFSGHQFPNYSSELNVNALLLGDSALYLCASSFNTGGIAEQYFGPGTRLTVT.

In DNA form, the CDR3 reads TGTGCCAGCAGCCGTTCCGGACTCTACTACGAGCAGTACTTC. This encodes CASSRSGLYYEQYF. V and J are TRBV11-3 and TRBJ2-7, with D possibly TRBD2 on 5 matching bases. V lost 5 bases and J 3 bases, leaving 14 bases between the germline ends. Germline V CDR1 and CDR2: SGHNT, YENEEA. The CDR3 totals 14 residues. The full variable domain, its missing parts supplied by reference TRBV11-3 and TRBJ2-7, is EAGVVQSPRYKIIEKKQPVAFWCNPISGHNTLYWYLQNLGQGPELLIRYENEEAVDDSQLPKDRFSAERLKGVDSTLKIQPAELGDSAVYLCASSRSGLYYEQYFGPGTRLTVT.

The chain uses TRBV19 and TRBJ2-7; 9 bases line up with TRBD2. V dropped 6 bases and J dropped 3; count of bases not matched to a gene: 9. CDR1 LNHDA and CDR2 SQIVND come from the germline V gene (reference sequence). The CDR3 sequence is 15 residues long. CDR3 nucleotide sequence: TGTGCCAGTAGCCTTATAGCGGGGGACATCTACGAGCAGTACTTC. It specifies CASSLIAGDIYEQYF.

V and J are TRBV28 and TRBJ1-4; D may be TRBD1 (6 bases). Trimming pared 3 bases from V and 2 bases from J, leaving 16 bases between. CDR3 length: 17 amino acids. Germline V gene data show CDR1 as MDHEN and CDR2 as SYDVKM. The CDR3 sequence is CASSFSGAVGTNEKLFF. The CDR3 coding sequence is TGTGCCAGCAGTTTTTCAGGGGCAGTGGGGACTAATGAAAAACTGTTTTTT.

This rearrangement joins TRBV29-1 to TRBJ2-3, with D possibly matching TRBD1 (6 bases). CDR3 size: 15 residues. V was pared by 6 bases and J by 0 bases, with 16 bases between. Per germline, CDR1 SQVTM and CDR2 ANQGSEA. The DNA for the CDR3 is TGCAGCGTCAAATGGGACACCTCTAGCACAGATACGCAGTATTTT. This gives the protein CSVKWDTSSTDTQYF.

The chain has TRBV6-4 and TRBJ2-2; D perhaps matches TRBD2 (6 bases). CDR1 and CDR2 (germline): MRHNA, SNTAGT. This CDR3 comprises 18 residues. Deletions cut 0 bases from V and 0 bases from J, with 14 bases between. The CDR3 nucleotides are TGTGCCAGCAGTGACTCGACTTTGGGCGGGGCGAACACCGGGGAGCTGTTTTTT. Protein: CASSDSTLGGANTGELFF.

The chain uses TRBV15 and TRBJ2-1; perhaps TRBD2 as D (5 bases). Looked up from germline, CDR1 is LNHNV and CDR2 is YYDKDF (reference sequence). This CDR3 spans 14 amino acids. V was shortened by 4 bases and J by 10 bases, with 17 bases between the two germline ends. The CDR3 DNA is TGTGCCACCAGCAAACCCGCTACAGAGGGCGAGCAGTTCTTC. Translation gives CATSKPATEGEQFF.

Concerning this clone: Other DNA sequences in this specimen translate into the identical CDR3. The chain joins TRBV5-1 to TRBJ2-1; the D gene is possibly TRBD2 (7 bases). Germline assignment: CDR1 SGHRS and CDR2 YFSETQ. This CDR3 has 15 residues. V lost 0 bases and J lost 6, with 13 bases in between. CDR3 in amino acids: CASSLVEGGGNEQFF. The CDR3 DNA follows: TGCGCCAGCAGCTTGGTCGAGGGGGGGGGCAATGAGCAGTTCTTC.